This T cell receptor beta chain is drawn from a study of human T cells and chemical hapten exposure. Study at large: Across samples, TCR yields varied, mostly owing to small differences in pooled library volumes.

TCRdb recomputed calls from the RACE reads with MiXCR, one row per CDR3 protein. The sample has around 300,000 distinct CDR3 sequences, 5% to 6.5% seen once. Indicated time point: pre-sensitization, week 0. Treatment described: therapeutic diphenylcyclopropenone sensitization with weekly scalp DPC. The source material was whole blood, sampled in connection with sensitization to the hapten diphenylcyclopropenone (DPC). The receptor was derived from a woman between 18 and 29 years old with alopecia areata. Some clones in this sample may be carry-over from other donors' samples.

CDR3 DNA sequence: TGTGCCACCAGCAGAGATCTTAAGGGCGAGAGCTATGGCTACACCTTC. Residues: CATSRDLKGESYGYTF. This chain uses TRBV15 with TRBJ1-2; D uncertain. The V and J ends lost 0 bases and 4 bases respectively, with 15 bases between them. From germline, CDR1 is LNHNV and CDR2 YYDKDF (reference sequence). This CDR3 region has 16 residues.